Described below is a single T cell receptor beta chain sequence and its context. Antigen: not known. TCRdb's table, derived via immunoSEQ multiplex PCR, lists solely in-frame clones and lacks some. The table shows 150,000 to 200,000 clones, with about 92% occurring only once. With 2 bases removed from V and 2 bases from J, the gap between germline ends came to 3 bases. Germline V gene data show CDR1 as MNHEY and CDR2 as SVGAGI. The CDR3 is made up of 12 amino acids. These data come from a study of T cell responses to AZD1222 COVID-19 vaccine. General observations from the study: Repertoires were obtained only post-peak T cell response.

The sequence came from an adult who received the AZD1222 COVID-19 vaccine. V usage is TRBV6-5 and J usage is TRBJ2-5; D ambiguous. Sequences were derived from peripheral blood, sampled 28 days after the second AZD1222 dose. As DNA, the CDR3 is TGTGCCAGCAGTTACGGACAAGAGACCCAGTACTTC. Translated: CASSYGQETQYF.